The 24 T cell receptor beta chains listed next were all sequenced from one sample in a study of cytomegalovirus exposure and HLA in healthy donors (dated by TCRdb to about 2017). Library construction relied on the immunoSEQ multiplex PCR assay. A mixture of 60 forward primers for TCR Vbeta segments and 13 reverse primers for TCR Jbeta segments was used in the multiplex PCR. This is the immuneACCESS table as TCRdb keeps it, with only in-frame sequences that have V and J called. A part of the clones is gone; compared with another copy, unresolved V genes explain less than half, and the rest is unexplained. For this sample there are some 110,000 clones; less than 85% appear just once. The ten largest clones capture roughly 3.6% of the sample. Sequencing was carried out using PBMCs. These TCRs come from a man aged 55 to 69 in good health and CMV-seronegative.

The rearrangement links TRBV7-6 to TRBJ1-4; D is perhaps TRBD1 (6 bases). This CDR3 is built from 15 residues. Trimming pared 2 bases from V and 4 bases from J, leaving 11 bases between. The germline V gene has CDR1 SGHVS and CDR2 FNYEAQ. For the CDR3, the DNA is TGTGCCAGCAGCTTAAGGGGGGGTTTTAATGAAAAACTGTTTTTT. Its translation is CASSLRGGFNEKLFF.

J is TRBJ1-4 and V is TRBV4-1; 8 nucleotides match TRBD1. This CDR3 is 15 amino acids long. The J segment lost 7 bases and the V segment lost 3 bases, leaving 7 bases of the junction unmatched. Germline CDR1 and CDR2: MGHRA and YSYEKL. CDR3 sequence reads: CASSHADRVREKLFF. The CDR3 nucleotides read TGCGCCAGCAGCCATGCGGACAGGGTGCGTGAAAAACTGTTTTTT.

Worth noting for this clone: The sample holds other DNA sequences that translate to the same CDR3. The V and J genes are TRBV4-2 and TRBJ2-3, with 10 nucleotides matching TRBD2. V lost 1 base to trimming and J lost 1 base; unmatched junction nucleotides: 2. This CDR3 spans 16 amino acids. Germline V gene sequence: CDR1 LGHNA, CDR2 YNFKEQ. DNA for the CDR3: TGTGCCAGCAGCCAAGCTAGCGGGGGCCGCACAGATACGCAGTATTTT. This sequence encodes CASSQASGGRTDTQYF.

The V call is TRBV28, the J call TRBJ1-4, with D possibly matching TRBD1 (6 bases). This CDR3 is built from 17 residues. Germline CDR1 reads MDHEN; CDR2 reads SYDVKM. V was trimmed by 1 base and J by 7 bases, leaving 19 bases between them. CDR3 protein: CASSLSTGQGEAEKLFF. Here the CDR3 DNA reads TGTGCCAGCAGTTTATCTACGGGACAAGGAGAGGCTGAAAAACTGTTTTTT.

V usage is TRBV7-2 and J usage is TRBJ1-1; the D gene is possibly TRBD1 (5 bases). This CDR3 is built from 15 residues. V was trimmed by 1 base and J by 1 base, leaving 10 bases between them. Per the germline V gene, CDR1 is SGHTA and CDR2 is FQGNSA. The CDR3 loop is CASSLGRRGNTEAFF. The CDR3 DNA reads TGTGCCAGCAGCTTAGGTAGGAGGGGGAACACTGAAGCTTTCTTT.

The rearrangement uses TRBV6-5 and TRBJ1-4; 9 bases are shared with TRBD1. This CDR3 region has 16 residues. Germline V gives CDR1 MNHEY, CDR2 SVGAGI. J gave up 2 bases and V 0 bases, and 1 base lay outside the gene matches. CDR3 nucleotides: TGTGCCAGCAGTTACTCGGGGACAGGGACTAATGAAAAACTGTTTTTT. Translation: CASSYSGTGTNEKLFF.

The rearrangement joins TRBV5-1 to TRBJ2-3; 8 bases agree with TRBD1. CDR1 SGHRS and CDR2 YFSETQ come from the germline V gene. This CDR3 is 18 amino acids long. The V gene end was trimmed by 0 bases and the J gene end by 2 bases; junction bases not matched to a gene: 11. The CDR3 coding sequence is TGCGCCAGCAGCTTGGGGGGCTCAGGGGGCCGGAACACAGATACGCAGTATTTT. It encodes CASSLGGSGGRNTDTQYF.

The chain carries TRBV20-1 and TRBJ1-2, with a tentative D call TRBD1 (6 bases). Trimming stripped 8 bases from V and 4 bases from J, with 11 bases between. Germline V lookup: CDR1 DFQATT, CDR2 SNEGSKA (reference sequence). The CDR3 loop spans 11 amino acids. CDR3 amino acids: CSLTGPYGYTF. CDR3 nucleotide sequence: TGCAGTTTGACAGGTCCCTATGGCTACACCTTC.

V is TRBV27 and J is TRBJ2-7, with D perhaps TRBD1 (5 bases). The length of the CDR3 is 15 residues. Germline V CDR1 and CDR2: MNHEY, SMNVEV (reference sequence). V lost 6 bases and J lost 0, with 15 bases in between. The CDR3 sequence is CASRSAGSGSYEQYF. CDR3 sequence (DNA): TGTGCCAGCAGATCGGCAGGGTCGGGCTCCTACGAGCAGTACTTC.

The V call is TRBV2, the J call TRBJ1-1; D gene ambiguous. CDR3 length: 15 amino acids. Germline assignment: CDR1 SNHLY and CDR2 FYNNEI. V lost 6 bases and J 4 bases, leaving 18 bases between the germline ends. CDR3 bases: TGTGCCAGCAGCCCGCAACCCAAGCTGAGCACTGAAGCTTTCTTT. Residues: CASSPQPKLSTEAFF. The full variable domain, in which reference TRBV2 and TRBJ1-1 provide the parts outside the CDR3, is EPEVTQTPSHQVTQMGQEVILRCVPISNHLYFYWYRQILGQKVEFLVSFYNNEISEKSEIFDDQFSVERPDGSNFTLKIRSTKLEDSAMYFCASSPQPKLSTEAFFGQGTRLTVV.

V is TRBV5-8 and J is TRBJ2-2; D uncertain. Germline values: CDR1 SGHTS, CDR2 YDEGEE. V was pared by 2 bases and J by 1 base, with 3 bases between. The CDR3 has 13 amino acids. CDR3 coding DNA: TGTGCCAGCAGCTTCCGGAACACCGGGGAGCTGTTTTTT. Translation: CASSFRNTGELFF.

The V call is TRBV4-2, the J call TRBJ1-5; D not resolved. CDR3 length: 14 residues. Germline-derived CDR1 and CDR2 are LGHNA and YNFKEQ. Deletions cut 1 base from V and 7 bases from J, with 11 bases between. This chain's CDR3 is CASSQGPGIQPQHF. DNA for the CDR3: TGTGCCAGCAGCCAAGGTCCGGGGATCCAGCCCCAGCATTTT.

The chain couples TRBV6-1 to TRBJ1-5, with 8 bases matching TRBD1. V lost 2 bases to trimming and J lost 5 bases; unmatched junction nucleotides: 5. The germline V gene has CDR1 MNHNS and CDR2 SASEGT. The CDR3 is made up of 15 amino acids. The DNA for the CDR3 is TGTGCCAGCAGTGAAATGGGACAGGACTATCAGCCCCAGCATTTT. Protein: CASSEMGQDYQPQHF.

This clone appeared once. The chain links TRBV4-3 to TRBJ2-1; possibly TRBD2 for D (6 bases). The ends were cut back, 5 bases at V and 6 bases at J, with 20 bases in the middle. The length of the CDR3 is 16 residues. Germline V CDR1 and CDR2: LGHNA, YSLEER. DNA of the CDR3: TGCGCCAGCAGCAGCTATGCCGGCGGGGCCAGCAATGAGCAGTTCTTC. Protein: CASSSYAGGASNEQFF.

V and J are TRBV11-2 and TRBJ2-7, with a tentative D call TRBD2 (5 bases). Germline V gene lookup returns CDR1 SGHAT and CDR2 FQNNGV. This CDR3 has 16 residues. The germline V and J ends were trimmed by 5 bases and 4 bases, with 21 bases remaining between them. The CDR3 DNA reads TGTGCCAGCAGCAACACGGGCCAAACTAGGGATTACGAGCAGTACTTC. Translating it yields CASSNTGQTRDYEQYF.

The chain links TRBV18 to TRBJ2-2; unclear D gene. Germline V CDR1 and CDR2: KGHSH, LQKENI. V dropped 3 bases and J dropped 6 bases, with 11 bases sitting between them. CDR3 length equals 14 residues. The CDR3 protein is CASSPINQAGELFF. The CDR3, as DNA: TGTGCCAGCTCACCGATTAACCAGGCCGGGGAGCTGTTTTTT.

The chain recombines TRBV4-2 with TRBJ1-4, with 9 bases fitting TRBD1. J gave up 8 bases and V 5 bases, and 12 bases lay outside the gene matches. Germline V gene data show CDR1 as LGHNA and CDR2 as YNFKEQ. The CDR3 has 16 amino acids. The CDR3 bases are TGTGCCAGCAGCTCGGTGGAGGGACAGGGTGGCGAAAAACTGTTTTTT. Its protein product is CASSSVEGQGGEKLFF.

V and J are TRBV9 and TRBJ1-4; D unresolved. V was cut by 5 bases and J by 5 bases, with 13 bases left in between. Germline loops: CDR1 SGDLS, CDR2 YYNGEE. The CDR3 spans 14 residues. The CDR3 nucleotides read TGTGCCAGCAGTGAGGGAGACTCAAATGAAAAACTGTTTTTT. Translating gives CASSEGDSNEKLFF.

This chain uses TRBV19 with TRBJ1-2; TRBD1 matches at 7 bases. CDR3 length: 15 residues. The junction had 11 bases not matched to a gene; V was cut back by 6 bases and J by 4 bases. CDR1 and CDR2 from the germline V gene are LNHDA and SQIVND (reference sequence). CDR3 bases: TGTGCCAGTAGGCTCCCGGGACAGCGAAGCTATGGCTACACCTTC. Translated: CASRLPGQRSYGYTF.

The CDR3: CAIRDREAMQHGELFF. The CDR3 DNA reads as TGTGCCATTCGGGACAGGGAGGCGATGCAACACGGGGAGCTGTTTTTT. This rearrangement joins TRBV10-3 to TRBJ2-2; TRBD1 matches at 9 bases. CDR3 length: 16 residues. Germline lookup yields CDR1 ENHRY and CDR2 SYGVKD. Unmatched junction bases numbered 15, after V lost 9 bases and J lost 7 bases.

J is TRBJ1-2 and V is TRBV5-4, with TRBD1 identical over 8 bases. CDR3 length: 13 amino acids. Unmatched junction bases numbered 5, after V lost 5 bases and J lost 5 bases. Germline-derived CDR1 and CDR2 are SGHNT and YYREEE (reference sequence). The CDR3 spells CASRTTGAYGYTF. CDR3 nucleotide sequence: TGTGCCAGCAGAACGACAGGGGCATATGGCTACACCTTC.

The chain joins TRBV5-1 to TRBJ2-2; TRBD2 might be the D (6 bases). The V end was cut by 4 bases, the J end by 3 bases, with 13 bases between. Germline CDR1 reads SGHRS; CDR2 reads YFSETQ. The CDR3 totals 15 residues. This CDR3 reads CASSGSGGYTGELFF. The CDR3 DNA sequence: TGCGCCAGCAGCGGTAGTGGGGGGTACACCGGGGAGCTGTTTTTT.

The chain uses TRBV11-2 and TRBJ2-3; no firm D call. The CDR3 contains 14 residues. From germline, CDR1 is SGHAT and CDR2 FQNNGV. Trimming left V 2 bases short and J 1 base short, with 7 bases between. CDR3 residues: CASSLSAGTDTQYF. The CDR3 DNA is TGTGCCAGCAGCTTATCGGCGGGCACAGATACGCAGTATTTT.

This clone appeared once. The chain links TRBV9 to TRBJ2-1; 11 nucleotides line up with TRBD2. This CDR3 spans 16 amino acids. Unmatched junction bases numbered 11, after V lost 3 bases and J lost 9 bases. From germline, CDR1 is SGDLS and CDR2 YYNGEE. The CDR3 loop is CASSEGIAGGRVEQFF. The CDR3 bases are TGTGCCAGCAGCGAGGGGATAGCGGGGGGGCGGGTTGAGCAGTTCTTC.